This TCR beta chain comes out of a study of CD8+CD57+ T cells in acquired aplastic anemia. Study overall: Sorted CD4+ and CD8+ cell DNA averaged approximately 3.4 ug. Study results and caveats: Patients showed no significant difference from controls in CD8+ Simpson's diversity. Patients and controls had in common some 30 CD8+ CDR3 sequences.

There are many counts of this clonotype. Its antigen is currently unknown. The study profiled TCR beta VDJ and CDR3 using genomic DNA as template. MiXCR, run by TCRdb on the reads, gives a single entry per CDR3 protein. The sample includes about 180,000 distinct CDR3 sequences, around 50% of them seen just once. Sequenced patients had shown CD8+CD57+ cell expansion by flow cytometry. This CDR3 contains 16 residues. Deletions cut 1 base from V and 0 bases from J, with 12 bases between. The germline CDR1 and CDR2 sequences are SGHTS and YDEGEE. This chain joins TRBV5-8 and TRBJ2-3; D gene uncertain. The clonotype comes from a human donor with aplastic anemia. The specimen was sorted CD4+, CD8+, or CD8+CD57+ T cells (not recorded which) from PBMCs. This CDR3 reads CASSLWSSPSTDTQYF. The CDR3 DNA is TGTGCCAGCAGCTTGTGGAGCTCCCCTAGCACAGATACGCAGTATTTT.